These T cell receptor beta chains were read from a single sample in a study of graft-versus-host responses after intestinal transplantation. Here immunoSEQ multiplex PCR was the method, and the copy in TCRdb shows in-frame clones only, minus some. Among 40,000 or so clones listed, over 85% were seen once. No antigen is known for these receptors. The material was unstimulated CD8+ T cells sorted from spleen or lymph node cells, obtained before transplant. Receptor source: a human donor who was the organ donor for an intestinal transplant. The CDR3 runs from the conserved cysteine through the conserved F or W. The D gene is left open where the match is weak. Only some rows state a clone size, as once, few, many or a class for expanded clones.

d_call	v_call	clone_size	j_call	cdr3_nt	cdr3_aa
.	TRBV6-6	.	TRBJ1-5	TGTGCCAGCAGTTACTCCCCCGACCTACGCAATCAGCCCCAGCATTTT	CASSYSPDLRNQPQHF
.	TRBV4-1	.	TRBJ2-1	TGCGCCAGCAGCCAAGTTTTGGACTACTACAATGAGCAGTTCTTC	CASSQVLDYYNEQFF
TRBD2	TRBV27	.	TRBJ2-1	TGTGCCAGCAGTGCCGGACTAGCGGGAGCGGATGAGCAGTTCTTC	CASSAGLAGADEQFF
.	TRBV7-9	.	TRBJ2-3	TGTGCCAGCAGCTTAATGAGCTCTCGCACAGATACGCAGTATTTT	CASSLMSSRTDTQYF
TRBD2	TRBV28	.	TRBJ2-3	TGTGCCAGCAGTTCACCCCAGCCCGACAGGCCACTAGCGGCCAGCACAGATACGCAGTATTTT	CASSSPQPDRPLAASTDTQYF
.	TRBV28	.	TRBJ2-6	TGTGCCAGCAGCCCGACAGATGGGGCCAACGTCCTGACTTTC	CASSPTDGANVLTF
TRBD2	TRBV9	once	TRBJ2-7	TGTGCCAGCAGCGTAGAGGCTAGCGGGAGGGGGGAGCAGTACTTC	CASSVEASGRGEQYF
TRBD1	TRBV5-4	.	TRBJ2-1	TGTGCCAGCAGCTTGGTAGGACAGGGTGCGGATGAGCAGTTCTTC	CASSLVGQGADEQFF
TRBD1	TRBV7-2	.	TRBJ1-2	TGTGCCAGCAGCTTTACAGGGGGCGATGGCTACACCTTC	CASSFTGGDGYTF
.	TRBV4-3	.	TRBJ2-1	TGCGCCAGCAGCCGAGGAAGCTCCTACAATGAGCAGTTCTTC	CASSRGSSYNEQFF
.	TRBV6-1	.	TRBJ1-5	TGTGCCAGCAGTGAAGTTGGGCGGGGGGACAATCAGCCCCAGCATTTT	CASSEVGRGDNQPQHF
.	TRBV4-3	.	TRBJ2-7	TGCGCCAGCAGCCAAGGGGGTGAAGAAGACGAGCAGTACTTC	CASSQGGEEDEQYF
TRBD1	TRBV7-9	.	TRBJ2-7	TGTGCCAGCAGCTTAACGAGACAGGGGGCGGTATCCTACGAGCAGTACTTC	CASSLTRQGAVSYEQYF
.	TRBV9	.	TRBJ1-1	TGTGCCAGCAGCGTAGTTACGACAGCCGAAGCTTTCTTT	CASSVVTTAEAFF
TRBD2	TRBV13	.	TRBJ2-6	TGTGCCAGCAGCTTACGACTAGCGGGAGGTGGGGCCAACGTCCTGACTTTC	CASSLRLAGGGANVLTF
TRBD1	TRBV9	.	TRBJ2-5	TGTGCCAGCAGCCTCGGGACAGGGGGTCAGGAGACCCAGTACTTC	CASSLGTGGQETQYF
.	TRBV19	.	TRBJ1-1	TGTGCCAGTAAAGTAGGACCGTCCCGAGGGAATGAAGCTTTCTTT	CASKVGPSRGNEAFF
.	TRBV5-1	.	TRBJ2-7	TGCGCCAGCAGCTTGGTGGGTTACGAGCAGTACTTC	CASSLVGYEQYF
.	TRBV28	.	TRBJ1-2	TGTGCCAGCAGTTCCCCCCTGGACGGAAACTATGGCTACACCTTC	CASSSPLDGNYGYTF
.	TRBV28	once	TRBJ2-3	TGTGCCAGCAGTTCCCTAGGGGTTGCTGCAGATACGCAGTATTTT	CASSSLGVAADTQYF
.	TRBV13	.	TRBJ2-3	TGTGCCAGCAGCTTTTCTGGGCCCACAGATGCGCAGTATTTT	CASSFSGPTDAQYF
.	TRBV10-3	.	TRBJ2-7	TGTGCCATCCAAGCCGGTGGAGCTTCCTACGAGCAGTACTTC	CAIQAGGASYEQYF
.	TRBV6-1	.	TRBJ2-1	TGTGCCAGCAGCATAGCTAGAAACTCCTACAATGAGCAGTTCTTC	CASSIARNSYNEQFF
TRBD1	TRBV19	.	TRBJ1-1	TGTGCCAGTAGACGCAGACAGGGGGGAGATACTGAAGCTTTCTTT	CASRRRQGGDTEAFF
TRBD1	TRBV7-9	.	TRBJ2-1	TGTGCCAGCAGCTCTGGTGGGACAGGTAATGAGCAGTTCTTC	CASSSGGTGNEQFF
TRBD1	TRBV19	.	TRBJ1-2	TGTGCCAGTAGCGGAATCCCGGGACAGGGGCTATACTTTAGGTATGGCTACACCTTC	CASSGIPGQGLYFRYGYTF
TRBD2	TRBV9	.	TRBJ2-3	TGTGCCAGCAGCCCCCCAAGCGGGAGGGATACGCAGTATTTT	CASSPPSGRDTQYF
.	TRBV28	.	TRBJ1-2	TGTGCCAGCAGTTATCTCGGGGACTATGGCTACACCTTC	CASSYLGDYGYTF
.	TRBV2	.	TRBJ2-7	TGTGCCAGCAAGGACAGGGAGGGATACGAGCAGTACTTC	CASKDREGYEQYF
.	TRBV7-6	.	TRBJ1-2	TGTGCCAGCAGCGCAAGCACTTCGACAGCTACCTATGGCTACACCTTC	CASSASTSTATYGYTF
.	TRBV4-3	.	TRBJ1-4	TGCGCCAGCAGCCAAGCACCAGGGTTTGAACTGTTTTTT	CASSQAPGFELFF
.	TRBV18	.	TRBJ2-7	TGTGCCAGCTCACCAGGCAGCCGCTACGAGCAGTACTTC	CASSPGSRYEQYF
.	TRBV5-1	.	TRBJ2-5	TGCGCCAGCAGCTTGGTAGGGCAGGAGACCCAGTACTTC	CASSLVGQETQYF
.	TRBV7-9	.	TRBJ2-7	TGTGCCAGCAGCTTAGGGGTGGAGGGGAGGAACGAGCAGTACTTC	CASSLGVEGRNEQYF
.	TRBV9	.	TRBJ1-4	TGTGCCAGCAGCGCCACCGGAGGGGGGCTGTTTTTT	CASSATGGGLFF
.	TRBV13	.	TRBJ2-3	TGTGCCAGCAGCTCCCTGGAGGCGGAGTACACGGATACGCAGTATTTT	CASSSLEAEYTDTQYF
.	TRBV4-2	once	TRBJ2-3	TGTGCCAGCAGCTTGACCCCGGCACTAGTTACAGATACGCAGTATTTT	CASSLTPALVTDTQYF
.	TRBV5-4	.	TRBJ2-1	TGTGCCAGCACCTCACTGGGGGGAACGGGTGAGCAGTTCTTC	CASTSLGGTGEQFF
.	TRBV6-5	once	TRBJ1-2	TGTGCCAGCAGTTCCGCAGACTATGGCTACACCTTC	CASSSADYGYTF
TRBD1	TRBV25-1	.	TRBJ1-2	TGTGCCAGCAGTTCCTTGACAGGGGGCTATGGCTACACCTTC	CASSSLTGGYGYTF
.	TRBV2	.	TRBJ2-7	TGTGCCAGCAGTCTCCCTAGCGAGGCCTACGAGCAGTACTTC	CASSLPSEAYEQYF
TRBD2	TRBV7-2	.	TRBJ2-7	TGTGCCAGCAGCTTTCCCCTAACTGGACTAGCGGCCGAGCAGTACTTC	CASSFPLTGLAAEQYF
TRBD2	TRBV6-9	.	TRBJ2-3	TGTGCCAGCACCCCCACTCTAGCGGGGAGGCGGGATACGCAGTATTTT	CASTPTLAGRRDTQYF
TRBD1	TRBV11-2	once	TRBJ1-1	TGTGCCAGCAGCTTATGGGACAGGGGGGGACAACAACACACTGAAGCTTTCTTT	CASSLWDRGGQQHTEAFF
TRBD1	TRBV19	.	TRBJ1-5	TGTGCCAGTAGTGCCGAGGACAGGGCCGGCAATCAGCCCCAGCATTTT	CASSAEDRAGNQPQHF
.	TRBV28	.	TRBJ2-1	TGTGCCAGCAGTTTGGGACTCTCCTACAATGAGCAGTTCTTC	CASSLGLSYNEQFF
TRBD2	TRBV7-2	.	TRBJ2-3	TGTGCCAGCAGCTCCCTAGCGGGAGTCGCCCCTAGCACAGATACGCAGTATTTT	CASSSLAGVAPSTDTQYF
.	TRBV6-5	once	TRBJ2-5	TGTGCCAGCAGCCACGGACAGGGACTAGAGGAGACCCAGTACTTC	CASSHGQGLEETQYF
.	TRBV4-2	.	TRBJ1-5	TGTGCCAGCAGCCAAGCAAGGGAGGAATTTCTATCTAGCAATCAGCCCCAGCATTTT	CASSQAREEFLSSNQPQHF
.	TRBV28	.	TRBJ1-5	TGTGCCAGCAGTTTAACATATAGCAATCAGCCCCAGCATTTT	CASSLTYSNQPQHF
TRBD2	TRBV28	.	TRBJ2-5	TGTGCCAGCAGTCAGACTAGCGGGAGCCTGGAGACCCAGTACTTC	CASSQTSGSLETQYF
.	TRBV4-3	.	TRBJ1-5	TGCGCCAGCAGCCAAGATCGGGCGGGGGGGAGTCAGCCCCAGCATTTT	CASSQDRAGGSQPQHF
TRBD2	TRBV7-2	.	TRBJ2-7	TGTGCCAGCAGCCCAAGACTAGCGGGAGTGAAAGAGCAGTACTTC	CASSPRLAGVKEQYF